These T cell receptor beta chains were read from a single sample in a study of graft-versus-host responses after intestinal transplantation. Profiled with immunoSEQ multiplex PCR; TCRdb holds only in-frame clones, not every one. The table records approximately 60,000 clones, 90% to 95% of them present only once. No cognate antigen is known for these TCRs. The sequences come from unstimulated CD8+ T cells sorted from spleen or lymph node cells, collected before transplant. The receptor source for this set is a human donor who was the organ donor for an intestinal transplant. CDR3s include the opening cysteine and the closing phenylalanine or tryptophan. The order of the fields is V gene, D gene, J gene, clone size, CDR3 protein, CDR3 DNA. D genes are given only for firm matches. The size field is filled for only some rows; it gives once, few, many or a size class.

v_call: TRBV19
d_call: .
j_call: TRBJ2-7
clone_size: once
cdr3_aa: CASSIGVSFTYEQYF
cdr3_nt: TGTGCCAGTAGTATAGGCGTATCATTCACCTACGAGCAGTACTTC

v_call: TRBV13
d_call: TRBD2
j_call: TRBJ2-7
clone_size: .
cdr3_aa: CASSFGTSGAEQYF
cdr3_nt: TGTGCCAGCAGCTTTGGGACTAGCGGCGCCGAGCAGTACTTC

v_call: TRBV6-6
d_call: TRBD2
j_call: TRBJ2-1
clone_size: .
cdr3_aa: CASGTSGSNDEQFF
cdr3_nt: TGTGCCAGCGGGACTAGCGGGAGTAACGATGAGCAGTTCTTC

v_call: TRBV7-9
d_call: TRBD1
j_call: TRBJ1-2
clone_size: .
cdr3_aa: CASNLGQGKGYTF
cdr3_nt: TGTGCCAGCAACCTCGGACAGGGGAAGGGCTACACCTTC

v_call: TRBV7-9
d_call: .
j_call: TRBJ2-7
clone_size: .
cdr3_aa: CASSPMPAELGYEQYF
cdr3_nt: TGTGCCAGCAGCCCAATGCCCGCGGAACTCGGCTACGAGCAGTACTTC

v_call: TRBV28
d_call: .
j_call: TRBJ1-5
clone_size: .
cdr3_aa: CASSSGEYSNQPQHF
cdr3_nt: TGTGCCAGCAGTTCGGGGGAATATAGCAATCAGCCCCAGCATTTT

v_call: TRBV9
d_call: .
j_call: TRBJ2-7
clone_size: once
cdr3_aa: CASSVGGSFNEQYF
cdr3_nt: TGTGCCAGCAGCGTAGGCGGATCTTTTAACGAGCAGTACTTC

v_call: TRBV7-9
d_call: .
j_call: TRBJ1-1
clone_size: once
cdr3_aa: CASSPKAGHPARSAFF
cdr3_nt: TGTGCCAGCAGCCCCAAAGCGGGACACCCGGCGAGGTCCGCTTTCTTT

v_call: TRBV6-4
d_call: TRBD2
j_call: TRBJ2-3
clone_size: once
cdr3_aa: CASGTGTSGTDTQYF
cdr3_nt: TGTGCCAGCGGCACCGGGACTAGCGGCACAGATACGCAGTATTTT

v_call: TRBV15
d_call: .
j_call: TRBJ2-1
clone_size: .
cdr3_aa: CATSTLGQEMDEQFF
cdr3_nt: TGTGCCACCAGTACCCTTGGGCAAGAGATGGATGAGCAGTTCTTC

v_call: TRBV11-2
d_call: .
j_call: TRBJ2-1
clone_size: .
cdr3_aa: CASSFAARGEQFF
cdr3_nt: TGTGCCAGCAGCTTCGCAGCCCGGGGTGAGCAGTTCTTC

v_call: TRBV28
d_call: TRBD1
j_call: TRBJ1-1
clone_size: .
cdr3_aa: CASSFDRGLGTEAFF
cdr3_nt: TGTGCCAGCAGCTTTGACAGGGGGCTGGGCACTGAAGCTTTCTTT

v_call: TRBV4-1
d_call: .
j_call: TRBJ2-3
clone_size: .
cdr3_aa: CASSQGPTSTDTQYF
cdr3_nt: TGCGCCAGCAGCCAAGGGCCAACTAGTACAGATACGCAGTATTTT

v_call: TRBV7-8
d_call: .
j_call: TRBJ1-3
clone_size: few
cdr3_aa: CASSPAGSGNTIYF
cdr3_nt: TGTGCCAGCAGCCCCGCAGGCTCTGGAAACACCATATATTTT

v_call: TRBV28
d_call: TRBD1
j_call: TRBJ2-2
clone_size: .
cdr3_aa: CASSYRGPNTGELFF
cdr3_nt: TGTGCCAGCAGTTACAGGGGGCCTAACACCGGGGAGCTGTTTTTT

v_call: TRBV6-5
d_call: TRBD1
j_call: TRBJ2-2
clone_size: .
cdr3_aa: CASSSGQGAPGELFF
cdr3_nt: TGTGCCAGCAGTTCAGGACAGGGGGCCCCCGGGGAGCTGTTTTTT

v_call: TRBV7-6
d_call: .
j_call: TRBJ2-1
clone_size: .
cdr3_aa: CASSLSRSGGEQFF
cdr3_nt: TGTGCCAGCAGCTTATCCCGGAGTGGTGGTGAGCAGTTCTTC

v_call: TRBV29-1
d_call: TRBD2
j_call: TRBJ2-1
clone_size: .
cdr3_aa: CSVERPSGGNEQFF
cdr3_nt: TGCAGCGTTGAACGGCCTAGCGGAGGCAATGAGCAGTTCTTC

v_call: TRBV29-1
d_call: .
j_call: TRBJ1-2
clone_size: .
cdr3_aa: CSVEWQDGYTF
cdr3_nt: TGCAGCGTTGAGTGGCAGGATGGCTACACCTTC

v_call: TRBV5-1
d_call: TRBD2
j_call: TRBJ2-7
clone_size: once
cdr3_aa: CASSLVTSEYYEQYF
cdr3_nt: TGCGCCAGCAGCTTGGTGACTAGCGAATACTACGAGCAGTACTTC

v_call: TRBV28
d_call: .
j_call: TRBJ1-2
clone_size: .
cdr3_aa: CASRGSNYGYTF
cdr3_nt: TGTGCCAGCAGGGGCTCTAACTATGGCTACACCTTC

v_call: TRBV9
d_call: TRBD2
j_call: TRBJ2-7
clone_size: few
cdr3_aa: CASTERENYEQYF
cdr3_nt: TGTGCCAGCACCGAGCGGGAAAACTACGAGCAGTACTTC

v_call: TRBV9
d_call: .
j_call: TRBJ1-2
clone_size: .
cdr3_aa: CASSPGQTNYGYTF
cdr3_nt: TGTGCCAGCAGCCCCGGACAGACTAACTATGGCTACACCTTC

v_call: TRBV19
d_call: .
j_call: TRBJ1-2
clone_size: .
cdr3_aa: CASSMAGGGYTF
cdr3_nt: TGTGCCAGTAGTATGGCCGGAGGTGGCTACACCTTC

v_call: TRBV21-1
d_call: .
j_call: TRBJ2-1
clone_size: .
cdr3_aa: CASSKSRRWPYNEQFF
cdr3_nt: TGTGCCAGCAGCAAGTCTCGGCGGTGGCCCTACAATGAGCAGTTCTTC

v_call: TRBV4-1
d_call: .
j_call: TRBJ1-4
clone_size: .
cdr3_aa: CASSQDWQGNEKLFF
cdr3_nt: TGCGCCAGCAGCCAAGATTGGCAGGGGAATGAAAAACTGTTTTTT

v_call: TRBV21-1
d_call: .
j_call: TRBJ2-2
clone_size: .
cdr3_aa: CASSKVQGYTGELFF
cdr3_nt: TGTGCCAGCAGCAAAGTTCAGGGCTACACCGGGGAGCTGTTTTTT

v_call: TRBV5-6
d_call: .
j_call: TRBJ1-4
clone_size: once
cdr3_aa: CASSFEGYYRRDEKLFF
cdr3_nt: TGTGCCAGCAGCTTTGAAGGGTACTACAGGAGGGATGAAAAACTGTTTTTT

v_call: TRBV7-3
d_call: TRBD2
j_call: TRBJ2-1
clone_size: .
cdr3_aa: CASSLNAGGSYNEQFF
cdr3_nt: TGTGCCAGCAGCTTAAATGCGGGAGGGTCCTACAATGAGCAGTTCTTC

v_call: TRBV6-5
d_call: .
j_call: TRBJ1-4
clone_size: .
cdr3_aa: CASREGTKLFF
cdr3_nt: TGTGCCAGCAGGGAGGGCACCAAACTGTTTTTT

v_call: TRBV5-1
d_call: .
j_call: TRBJ2-7
clone_size: .
cdr3_aa: CASSLYAQDEQYF
cdr3_nt: TGCGCCAGCAGCTTGTATGCGCAGGACGAGCAGTACTTC

v_call: TRBV28
d_call: TRBD2
j_call: TRBJ2-1
clone_size: few
cdr3_aa: CASSLLAGRYEQFF
cdr3_nt: TGTGCCAGCAGCCTACTAGCGGGACGCTATGAGCAGTTCTTC

v_call: TRBV27
d_call: TRBD1
j_call: TRBJ2-7
clone_size: .
cdr3_aa: CASSPLNRWTGAGEQYF
cdr3_nt: TGTGCCAGCAGTCCCCTAAACCGCTGGACAGGAGCCGGCGAGCAGTACTTC

v_call: TRBV7-2
d_call: .
j_call: TRBJ2-5
clone_size: few
cdr3_aa: CASSFWAGDGGETQYF
cdr3_nt: TGTGCCAGCAGCTTTTGGGCAGGGGACGGTGGAGAGACCCAGTACTTC

v_call: TRBV5-1
d_call: .
j_call: TRBJ2-3
clone_size: .
cdr3_aa: CASSLAGKVTDTQYF
cdr3_nt: TGCGCCAGCAGCTTGGCCGGGAAGGTCACAGATACGCAGTATTTT

v_call: TRBV6-4
d_call: .
j_call: TRBJ2-3
clone_size: .
cdr3_aa: CASSDSPGSTDTQYF
cdr3_nt: TGTGCCAGCAGTGACTCGCCGGGAAGCACAGATACGCAGTATTTT

v_call: TRBV19
d_call: .
j_call: TRBJ2-1
clone_size: .
cdr3_aa: CASSMSGQGSYNEQFF
cdr3_nt: TGTGCCAGTAGTATGTCCGGGCAGGGAAGTTACAATGAGCAGTTCTTC

v_call: TRBV7-8
d_call: TRBD1
j_call: TRBJ1-5
clone_size: .
cdr3_aa: CASSLAAGGASNQPQHF
cdr3_nt: TGTGCCAGCAGCTTAGCCGCAGGGGGCGCGAGCAATCAGCCCCAGCATTTT

v_call: TRBV28
d_call: .
j_call: TRBJ2-7
clone_size: .
cdr3_aa: CASSYGTQLYEQYF
cdr3_nt: TGTGCCAGCAGTTATGGGACTCAACTCTACGAGCAGTACTTC

v_call: TRBV27
d_call: TRBD2
j_call: TRBJ2-7
clone_size: .
cdr3_aa: CASSPDGTSGSSEQYF
cdr3_nt: TGTGCCAGCAGTCCCGACGGGACTAGCGGGAGTAGCGAGCAGTACTTC

v_call: TRBV28
d_call: .
j_call: TRBJ2-3
clone_size: .
cdr3_aa: CASRLEIADTQYF
cdr3_nt: TGTGCCAGCAGACTAGAGATAGCAGATACGCAGTATTTT

v_call: TRBV6-5
d_call: TRBD2
j_call: TRBJ2-7
clone_size: .
cdr3_aa: CASSYSPGGEQYF
cdr3_nt: TGTGCCAGCAGTTACTCGCCGGGGGGGGAGCAGTACTTC

v_call: TRBV6-5
d_call: TRBD1
j_call: TRBJ2-7
clone_size: .
cdr3_aa: CASSVSTGNYDEQYF
cdr3_nt: TGTGCCAGCAGTGTCTCGACAGGGAACTATGACGAGCAGTACTTC

v_call: TRBV5-8
d_call: .
j_call: TRBJ2-3
clone_size: .
cdr3_aa: CASSFGGAPKADTQYF
cdr3_nt: TGTGCCAGCAGCTTTGGAGGCGCACCAAAGGCAGATACGCAGTATTTT

v_call: TRBV7-8
d_call: .
j_call: TRBJ2-2
clone_size: .
cdr3_aa: CASSLNGRGTGELFF
cdr3_nt: TGTGCCAGCAGCTTAAACGGGAGAGGGACCGGGGAGCTGTTTTTT

v_call: TRBV7-9
d_call: TRBD1
j_call: TRBJ1-1
clone_size: .
cdr3_aa: CASSFPTGGLAEAFF
cdr3_nt: TGTGCCAGCAGCTTTCCCACAGGGGGCTTGGCTGAAGCTTTCTTT

v_call: TRBV4-2
d_call: TRBD2
j_call: TRBJ2-1
clone_size: once
cdr3_aa: CASSQGVRLAGVMEQFF
cdr3_nt: TGTGCCAGCAGCCAAGGAGTGAGACTAGCGGGAGTGATGGAGCAGTTCTTC

v_call: TRBV6-1
d_call: .
j_call: TRBJ1-5
clone_size: .
cdr3_aa: CASSGHRVNSNQPQHF
cdr3_nt: TGTGCCAGCAGTGGACACAGGGTTAATAGCAATCAGCCCCAGCATTTT

v_call: TRBV5-1
d_call: .
j_call: TRBJ2-7
clone_size: .
cdr3_aa: CASSRRESYEQYF
cdr3_nt: TGCGCCAGCAGCCGACGGGAGAGCTACGAGCAGTACTTC

v_call: TRBV4-2
d_call: .
j_call: TRBJ2-5
clone_size: .
cdr3_aa: CASSQGGRRQETQYF
cdr3_nt: TGTGCCAGCAGCCAGGGGGGGCGCCGACAAGAGACCCAGTACTTC

v_call: TRBV11-2
d_call: .
j_call: TRBJ1-1
clone_size: .
cdr3_aa: CASSRTGSGTEAFF
cdr3_nt: TGTGCCAGCAGCCGTACAGGGTCGGGCACTGAAGCTTTCTTT

v_call: TRBV25-1
d_call: TRBD1
j_call: TRBJ1-5
clone_size: .
cdr3_aa: CASSDSGTGSQPQHF
cdr3_nt: TGTGCCAGCAGTGATAGCGGGACAGGGAGCCAGCCCCAGCATTTT

v_call: TRBV4-3
d_call: TRBD2
j_call: TRBJ2-1
clone_size: .
cdr3_aa: CASSQRGQAGGNNEQFF
cdr3_nt: TGCGCCAGCAGCCAACGGGGACAAGCGGGAGGCAACAATGAGCAGTTCTTC